The rows below give T cell receptor beta chains drawn from one sample of a study of blood T cell repertoires in COVID-19. Here immunoSEQ multiplex PCR was the method, and the copy in TCRdb shows in-frame clones only, minus some. The repertoire consists of over 250,000 clones, with over 75% occurring once and the leading ten covering 13%. The specimen sequenced was peripheral blood. These receptors came from a human donor in a cohort sampled during active COVID-19. Each CDR3 is given with its conserved first and last residue. D genes are given only for firm matches. Only some rows state a clone size, as once, few, many or a class for expanded clones.

D: TRBD2; V: TRBV4-1; size: few; J: TRBJ2-5; CDR3: CASSQGGLAGGQETQYF; DNA: TGCGCCAGCAGCCAAGGTGGACTAGCGGGAGGTCAAGAGACCCAGTACTTC
D: NA; V: TRBV28; size: few; J: TRBJ1-3; CDR3: CAVTGPTGNTIYF; DNA: TGTGCCGTCACAGGCCCAACCGGAAACACCATATATTTT
D: NA; V: TRBV9; size: NA; J: TRBJ2-1; CDR3: CASSVEVRDPWNEQFF; DNA: TGTGCCAGCAGCGTAGAAGTGCGGGACCCCTGGAATGAGCAGTTCTTC
D: TRBD1; V: TRBV28; size: NA; J: TRBJ2-3; CDR3: CASKTTGQGTDTQYF; DNA: TGTGCCAGCAAGACCACCGGACAGGGCACAGATACGCAGTATTTT
D: NA; V: TRBV9; size: NA; J: TRBJ2-3; CDR3: CASNTGQFTDTQYF; DNA: TGTGCCAGCAACACAGGGCAATTCACAGATACGCAGTATTTT
D: NA; V: TRBV6-5; size: once; J: TRBJ2-7; CDR3: CASTAVGGPYEQYF; DNA: TGTGCCAGCACAGCCGTTGGAGGGCCCTACGAGCAGTACTTC
D: NA; V: TRBV3-1/TRBV3-2; size: NA; J: TRBJ1-2; CDR3: CASSQKTDRGDLGGYTF; DNA: TGTGCCAGCAGCCAAAAAACCGACCGGGGAGATTTAGGAGGCTACACCTTC
D: TRBD1; V: TRBV16; size: NA; J: TRBJ1-5; CDR3: CASSQSGDRVQPQHF; DNA: TGTGCCAGCAGCCAATCCGGGGACAGGGTACAGCCCCAGCATTTT
D: TRBD2; V: TRBV11-2; size: NA; J: TRBJ2-1; CDR3: CASSPRLADPINEQFF; DNA: TGTGCCAGCAGCCCACGACTAGCGGATCCCATCAATGAGCAGTTCTTC
D: TRBD1; V: TRBV5-1; size: NA; J: TRBJ1-3; CDR3: CASSEDRGPGNTIYF; DNA: TGCGCCAGCAGCGAGGACAGGGGGCCTGGAAACACCATATATTTT
D: NA; V: TRBV19; size: NA; J: TRBJ1-3; CDR3: CASSIPRALSGNTIYF; DNA: TGTGCCAGTAGTATACCCAGGGCGCTCTCTGGAAACACCATATATTTT
D: NA; V: TRBV4-1; size: once; J: TRBJ2-3; CDR3: CASSLRAWDSAISTDTQYF; DNA: TGCGCCAGCAGCCTACGAGCCTGGGACTCAGCTATAAGCACAGATACGCAGTATTTT
D: TRBD1; V: TRBV9; size: NA; J: TRBJ1-2; CDR3: CASSPGQGMNGYTF; DNA: TGTGCCAGCAGCCCCGGACAGGGTATGAATGGCTACACCTTC
D: NA; V: TRBV7-2; size: few; J: TRBJ2-1; CDR3: CASSLEILSPTSYNEQFF; DNA: TGTGCCAGCAGCTTAGAAATTCTTAGCCCCACCTCCTACAATGAGCAGTTCTTC
D: NA; V: TRBV3-1/TRBV3-2; size: NA; J: TRBJ1-6; CDR3: CASSQGAGRPSPLHF; DNA: TGTGCCAGCAGCCAAGGGGCAGGCAGACCTTCACCCCTCCACTTT
D: NA; V: TRBV21-1; size: once; J: TRBJ1-6; CDR3: CAPVVPGFSYNSPLHF; DNA: TGTGCCCCCGTAGTCCCGGGGTTCTCCTATAATTCACCCCTCCACTTT
D: NA; V: TRBV18; size: NA; J: TRBJ2-2; CDR3: CASSPGGNGELFF; DNA: TGTGCCAGCTCACCTGGAGGGAACGGGGAGCTGTTTTTT